This T cell receptor (beta chain) was obtained from a study of T cells after yellow fever vaccination. General study results and limits: Highly abundant clonotypes carried over from the bulk population could end up in FACS-sorted repertoires as contaminants.

Researchers made TCR cDNA using 5'RACE template switching, and this step added a universal primer site and UMIs. TCRdb recomputed calls from the 5' RACE reads with MiXCR, one row per CDR3 protein. In the table there are roughly 300,000 distinct CDR3 sequences, around 8.1% of which are singletons. This clonotype was counted between two and nine times. What it binds is unknown. The CDR3 is made up of 20 amino acids. The TCR sequence derives from a man between 18 and 35 years old who received the YFV17D yellow fever vaccine. The chain uses TRBV21-1 and TRBJ1-1; TRBD1 is the table's D call, not checked against the DNA. TRBV21-1 is a pseudogene. Source: PBMCs, taken about 49 days after the first yellow fever vaccination. For the CDR3, the DNA is TGTGCCAGCAGCAAAGAGGAGGCGGGCAGGGGAATTTGGGCGAACACTGAAGCTTTCTTT. This gives the protein CASSKEEAGRGIWANTEAFF.